This T cell receptor (beta chain) was recorded in a study of CD8 T cells in Susac syndrome. Background on the study: Patients with Susac syndrome were therapy-naive, on corticosteroids, or on intravenous immunoglobulin alone at blood draw. Study observations and caveats: The CD4+ T cell repertoires from Susac syndrome exhibited no clonal expansion.

This clonotype appeared a single time. Its matching antigen is unknown. Trimming cost V 5 bases and J 0 bases, with 11 bases left between them. From germline, CDR1 is GTSNPN and CDR2 SVGIG (reference sequence). The CDR3 has 15 amino acids. Random-hexamer reverse transcription was applied to about 0.45 to 1 ug RNA. Each CDR3 protein gets one entry after TCRdb re-called the immunoSEQ multiplex PCR reads with MiXCR. The profile shows 200,000 to 300,000 distinct CDR3 sequences, 90% to 97% of them singletons. Specimen: CD4+ T cells from PBMCs. The sequence was collected from a human donor with Susac syndrome. The chain is built from TRBV30 and TRBJ2-6; D is uncertain. The CDR3 spells CAWWFQISGANVLTF. DNA for the CDR3: TGTGCCTGGTGGTTCCAGATCTCTGGGGCCAACGTCCTGACTTTC.